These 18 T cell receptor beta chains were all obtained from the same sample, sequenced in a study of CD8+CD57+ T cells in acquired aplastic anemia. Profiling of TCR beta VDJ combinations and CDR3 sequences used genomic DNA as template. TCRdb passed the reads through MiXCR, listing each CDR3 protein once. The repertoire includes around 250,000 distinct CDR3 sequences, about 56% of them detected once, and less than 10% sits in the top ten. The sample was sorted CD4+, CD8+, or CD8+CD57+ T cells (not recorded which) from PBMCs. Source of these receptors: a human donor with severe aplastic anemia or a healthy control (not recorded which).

The CDR3 loop reads CSARKPWYEHF. The CDR3 nucleotides read TGCAGTGCTAGAAAACCCTGGTACGAGCATTTT. V gene TRBV20-1 combines with J gene TRBJ1-5; D is uncertain. The length of the CDR3 is 11 residues. V lost 2 bases and J lost 14, with 13 bases in between. Germline CDR1 DFQATT, CDR2 SNEGSKA (reference sequence).

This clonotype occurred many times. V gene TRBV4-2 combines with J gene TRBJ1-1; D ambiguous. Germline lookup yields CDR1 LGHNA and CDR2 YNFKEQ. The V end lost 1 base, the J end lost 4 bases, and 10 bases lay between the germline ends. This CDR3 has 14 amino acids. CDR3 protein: CASSQAPPGTEAFF. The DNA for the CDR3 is TGTGCCAGCAGCCAAGCCCCACCGGGCACTGAAGCTTTCTTT.

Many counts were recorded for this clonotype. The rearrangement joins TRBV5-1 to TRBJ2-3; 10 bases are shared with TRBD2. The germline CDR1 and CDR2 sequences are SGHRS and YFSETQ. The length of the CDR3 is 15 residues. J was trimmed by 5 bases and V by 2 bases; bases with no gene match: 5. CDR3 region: CASSLRGTSVDTQYF. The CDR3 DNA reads TGCGCCAGCAGCTTACGCGGGACTAGCGTAGATACGCAGTATTTT. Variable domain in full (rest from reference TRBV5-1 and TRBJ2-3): KAGVTQTPRYLIKTRGQQVTLSCSPISGHRSVSWYQQTPGQGLQFLFEYFSETQRNKGNFPGRFSGRQFSNSRSEMNVSTLELGDSALYLCASSLRGTSVDTQYFGPGTRLTVL.

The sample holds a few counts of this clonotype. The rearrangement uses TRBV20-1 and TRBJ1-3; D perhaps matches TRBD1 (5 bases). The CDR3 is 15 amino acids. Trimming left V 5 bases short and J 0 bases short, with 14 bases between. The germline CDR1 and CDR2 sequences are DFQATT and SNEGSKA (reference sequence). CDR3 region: CSAPDTQISGNTIYF. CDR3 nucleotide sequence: TGCAGTGCTCCGGACACACAGATCTCTGGAAACACCATATATTTT.

The CDR3 here is CSATSGTGIHGYTF. For the CDR3, the DNA is TGCAGTGCTACCTCCGGGACAGGGATACATGGCTACACCTTC. The rearrangement joins TRBV20-1 to TRBJ1-2, with TRBD1 matching 9 bases. This CDR3 contains 14 residues. Germline values: CDR1 DFQATT, CDR2 SNEGSKA (reference sequence). The V segment lost 4 bases and the J segment 6 bases; nucleotides outside the gene matches: 9.

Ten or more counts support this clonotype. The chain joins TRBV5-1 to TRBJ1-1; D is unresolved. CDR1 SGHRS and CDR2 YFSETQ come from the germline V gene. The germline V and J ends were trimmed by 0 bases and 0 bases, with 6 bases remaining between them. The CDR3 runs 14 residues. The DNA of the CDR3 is TGCGCCAGCAGCTTGGCTGCCGTGAACACTGAAGCTTTCTTT. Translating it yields CASSLAAVNTEAFF.

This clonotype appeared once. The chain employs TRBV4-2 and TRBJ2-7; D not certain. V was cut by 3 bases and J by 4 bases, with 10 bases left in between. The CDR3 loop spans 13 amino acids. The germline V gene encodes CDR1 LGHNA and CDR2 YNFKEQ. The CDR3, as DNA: TGTGCCAGCAGCCATATGGACCATTACGAGCAGTACTTC. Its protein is CASSHMDHYEQYF.

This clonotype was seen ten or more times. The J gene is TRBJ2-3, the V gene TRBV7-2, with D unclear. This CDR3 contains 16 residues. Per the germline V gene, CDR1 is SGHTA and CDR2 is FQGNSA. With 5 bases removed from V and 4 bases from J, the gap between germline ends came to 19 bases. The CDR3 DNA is TGTGCCAGCAGCCATCAACGACTCAAGCCCCCAGATACGCAGTATTTT. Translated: CASSHQRLKPPDTQYF.

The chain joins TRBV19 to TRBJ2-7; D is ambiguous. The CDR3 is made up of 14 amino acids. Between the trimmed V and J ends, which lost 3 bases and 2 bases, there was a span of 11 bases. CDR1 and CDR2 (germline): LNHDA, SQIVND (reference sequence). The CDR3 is CASSMVVEPYEQYF. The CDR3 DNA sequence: TGTGCCAGTAGTATGGTAGTTGAGCCCTACGAGCAGTACTTC.

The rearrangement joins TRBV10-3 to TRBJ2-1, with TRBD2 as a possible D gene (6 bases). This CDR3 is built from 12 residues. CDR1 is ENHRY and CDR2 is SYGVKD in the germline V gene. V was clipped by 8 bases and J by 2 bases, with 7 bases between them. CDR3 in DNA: TGTGCCATCCGCGGGACCTACAATGAGCAGTTCTTC. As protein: CAIRGTYNEQFF.

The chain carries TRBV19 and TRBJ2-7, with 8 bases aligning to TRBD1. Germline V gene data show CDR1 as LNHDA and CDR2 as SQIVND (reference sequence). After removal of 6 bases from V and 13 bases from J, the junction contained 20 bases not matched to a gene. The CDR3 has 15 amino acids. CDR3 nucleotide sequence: TGTGCCAGTAGCCCCGACAGGGGCCGCTTTAATGAAAGTTACTTC. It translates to CASSPDRGRFNESYF.

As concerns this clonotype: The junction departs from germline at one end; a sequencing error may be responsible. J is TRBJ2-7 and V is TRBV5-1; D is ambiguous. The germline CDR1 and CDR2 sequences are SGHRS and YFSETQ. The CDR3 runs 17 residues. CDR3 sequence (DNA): TGTGCCAGCAGCGTAGACGAGCGACACAAAATCTCCTACGAGCAGTACTTC. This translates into CASSVDERHKISYEQYF.

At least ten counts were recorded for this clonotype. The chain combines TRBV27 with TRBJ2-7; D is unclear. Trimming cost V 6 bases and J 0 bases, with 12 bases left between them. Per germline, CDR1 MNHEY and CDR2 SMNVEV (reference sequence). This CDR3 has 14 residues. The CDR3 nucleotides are TGTGCCAGCAGCGGCAGCACATACTCCTACGAGCAGTACTTC. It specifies CASSGSTYSYEQYF.

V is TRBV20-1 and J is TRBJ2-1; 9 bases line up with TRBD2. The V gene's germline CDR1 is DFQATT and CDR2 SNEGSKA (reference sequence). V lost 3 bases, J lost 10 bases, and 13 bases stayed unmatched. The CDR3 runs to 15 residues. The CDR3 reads CSASYSGGRGREQFF. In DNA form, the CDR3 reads TGCAGTGCTAGCTATAGCGGGGGCCGAGGTCGGGAGCAGTTCTTC.

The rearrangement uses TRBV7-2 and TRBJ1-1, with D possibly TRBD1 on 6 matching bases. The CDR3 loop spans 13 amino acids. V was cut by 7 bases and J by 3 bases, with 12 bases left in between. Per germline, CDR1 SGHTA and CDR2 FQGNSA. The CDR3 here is CASTPGVYTEAFF. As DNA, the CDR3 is TGTGCCAGCACCCCAGGGGTGTACACTGAAGCTTTCTTT.

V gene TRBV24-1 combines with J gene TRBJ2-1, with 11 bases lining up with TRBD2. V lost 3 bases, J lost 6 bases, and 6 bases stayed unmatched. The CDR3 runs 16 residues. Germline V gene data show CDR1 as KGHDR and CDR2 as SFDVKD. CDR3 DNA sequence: TGTGCCACCAGTGATGGGGGGACTAGCGGACCCAATGAGCAGTTCTTC. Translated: CATSDGGTSGPNEQFF.

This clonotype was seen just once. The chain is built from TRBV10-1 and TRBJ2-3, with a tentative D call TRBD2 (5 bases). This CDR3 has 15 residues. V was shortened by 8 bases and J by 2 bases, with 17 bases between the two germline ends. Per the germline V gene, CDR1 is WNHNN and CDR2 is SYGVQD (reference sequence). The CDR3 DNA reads TGCGCCAGCGAACGAGGGTGGCACTCCACAGATACGCAGTATTTT. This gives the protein CASERGWHSTDTQYF.

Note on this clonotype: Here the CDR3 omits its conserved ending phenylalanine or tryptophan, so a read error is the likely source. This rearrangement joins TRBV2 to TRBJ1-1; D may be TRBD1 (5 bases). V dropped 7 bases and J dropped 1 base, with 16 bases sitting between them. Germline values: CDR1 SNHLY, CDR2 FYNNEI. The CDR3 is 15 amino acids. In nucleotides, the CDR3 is TGTGCCAGCAAGCGGAACCCGGGGGGGAACACTGAAGCTTTCCTT. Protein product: CASKRNPGGNTEAFL.